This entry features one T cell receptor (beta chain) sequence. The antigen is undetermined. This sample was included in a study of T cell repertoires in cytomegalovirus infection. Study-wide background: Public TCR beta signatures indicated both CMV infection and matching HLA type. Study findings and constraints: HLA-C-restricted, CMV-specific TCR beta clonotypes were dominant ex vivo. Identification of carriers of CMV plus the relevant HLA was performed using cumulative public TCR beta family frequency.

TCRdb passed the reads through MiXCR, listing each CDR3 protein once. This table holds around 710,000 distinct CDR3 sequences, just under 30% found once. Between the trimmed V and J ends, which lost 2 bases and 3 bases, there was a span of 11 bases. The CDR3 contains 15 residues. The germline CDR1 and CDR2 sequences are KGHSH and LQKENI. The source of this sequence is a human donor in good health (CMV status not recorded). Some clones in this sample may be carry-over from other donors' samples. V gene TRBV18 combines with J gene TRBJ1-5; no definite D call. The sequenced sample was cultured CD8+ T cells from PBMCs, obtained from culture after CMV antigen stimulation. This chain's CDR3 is CASSPRPELNQPQHF. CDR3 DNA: TGTGCCAGCTCACCAAGGCCAGAACTCAATCAGCCCCAGCATTTT.